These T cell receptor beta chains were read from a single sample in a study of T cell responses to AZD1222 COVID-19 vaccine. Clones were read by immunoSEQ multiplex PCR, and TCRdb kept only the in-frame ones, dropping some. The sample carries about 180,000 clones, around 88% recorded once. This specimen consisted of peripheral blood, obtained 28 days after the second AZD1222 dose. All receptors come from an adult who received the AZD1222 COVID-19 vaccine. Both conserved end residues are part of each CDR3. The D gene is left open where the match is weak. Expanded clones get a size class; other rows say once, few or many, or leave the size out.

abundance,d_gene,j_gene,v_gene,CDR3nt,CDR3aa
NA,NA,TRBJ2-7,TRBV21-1,TGTGCCAGCAGCAAGACAGGGGACGAGCAGTACTTC,CASSKTGDEQYF
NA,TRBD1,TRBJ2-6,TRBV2,TGTGCCAGCAGTGACGACAGGGGCCTTTGGGGGGCCAACGTCCTGACTTTC,CASSDDRGLWGANVLTF
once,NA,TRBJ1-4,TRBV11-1,TGTGCCAGCAGCTTAGATGGGAGAGAAAAACTGTTTTTT,CASSLDGREKLFF
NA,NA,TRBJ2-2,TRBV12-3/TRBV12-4,TGTGCCAGCAGTTTCCCGGGGGGGGAGCTGTTTTTT,CASSFPGGELFF
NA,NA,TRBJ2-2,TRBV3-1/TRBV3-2,TGTGCCAGCAGCCACGGACAGCTCGCCTCAACCGGGGAGCTGTTTTTT,CASSHGQLASTGELFF
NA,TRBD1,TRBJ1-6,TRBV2,TGTGCCAGTGTTACAGGGGGTGGTTCACCCCTCCACTTT,CASVTGGGSPLHF
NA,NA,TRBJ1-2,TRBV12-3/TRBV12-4,TGTGCCAGCAGTGTACGCGGTTATGGCTACACCTTC,CASSVRGYGYTF
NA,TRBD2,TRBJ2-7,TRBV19,TGTGCCAGTAGTAACGGGGGGGCCAACGAGCAGTACTTC,CASSNGGANEQYF
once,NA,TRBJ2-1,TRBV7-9,TGTGCCAGCAGCTTAGCAACCAGCTACAATGAGCAGTTCTTC,CASSLATSYNEQFF
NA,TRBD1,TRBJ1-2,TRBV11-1,TGTGCCAGCAGCAAGGGACAGGGGCTGGAAGGCTACACCTTC,CASSKGQGLEGYTF
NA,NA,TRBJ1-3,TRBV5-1,TGCGCCAGCAGCCAGACCCCCAGGGGAAACACCATATATTTT,CASSQTPRGNTIYF
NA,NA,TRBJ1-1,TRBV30,TGTGCCTGGATTGGGGGCGAAGGGTCGTGGACTACTGAAGCTTTCTTT,CAWIGGEGSWTTEAFF
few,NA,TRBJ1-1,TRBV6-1,TGTGCCAGCAGTGAAGGTCGCTCTGAAGCTTTCTTT,CASSEGRSEAFF
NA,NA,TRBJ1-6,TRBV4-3,TGCGCCAGCAGCCAAGATTCGGGGTATAATTCACCCCTCCACTTT,CASSQDSGYNSPLHF
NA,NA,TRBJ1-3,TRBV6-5,TGTGCCAGCAGGGGCCCGGGGGCTGGTGGAAACACCATATATTTT,CASRGPGAGGNTIYF
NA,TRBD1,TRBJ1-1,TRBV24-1,TGTGCCACCAGTGTAGGGACAGGGCCCAACACTGAAGCTTTCTTT,CATSVGTGPNTEAFF
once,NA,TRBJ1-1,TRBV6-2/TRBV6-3,TGTGCCAGCAGTTACGACAGGCTCTCGGAAGCTTTCTTT,CASSYDRLSEAFF
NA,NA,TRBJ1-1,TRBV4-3,TGCGCCAGCAGCCGGACCGCGAGCCGGAACACTGAAGCTTTCTTT,CASSRTASRNTEAFF
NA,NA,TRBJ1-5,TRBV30,TGTGCCTGGAGCTCCCCGGGGATTCTGGGCAATCAGCCCCAGCATTTT,CAWSSPGILGNQPQHF
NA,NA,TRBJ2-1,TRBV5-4,TGTGCCAGCAGCTTAGGCCCCTACAATGAGCAGTTCTTC,CASSLGPYNEQFF
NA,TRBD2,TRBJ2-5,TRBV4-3,TGCGCCAGCAGCCCCGACTGGACTAGCGGCCAAGAGACCCAGTACTTC,CASSPDWTSGQETQYF
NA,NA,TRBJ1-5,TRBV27,TGTGCCAGCAGTTTAGTCGGCAGCCTAGGGCCCCAGCATTTT,CASSLVGSLGPQHF
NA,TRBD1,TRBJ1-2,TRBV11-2,TGTGCCAGCAGCCCGCCACGAAGGGGGCATGGCTACACCTTC,CASSPPRRGHGYTF
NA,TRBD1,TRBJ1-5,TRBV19,TGTGCCACCGATAGACAGGGACTAAGTCGGCCCCAGCATTTT,CATDRQGLSRPQHF
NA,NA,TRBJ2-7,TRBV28,TGTGCCAGCAGTCCCCTTTCCTACGAGCAGTACTTC,CASSPLSYEQYF
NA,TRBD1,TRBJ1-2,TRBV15,TGTGCCACCGCATTGGACAGGAGCAACTATGGCTACACCTTC,CATALDRSNYGYTF
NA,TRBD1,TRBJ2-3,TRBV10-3,TGTGCGCACAGGGGGGAGGTCGCAGATACGCAGTATTTT,CAHRGEVADTQYF
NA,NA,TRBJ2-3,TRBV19,TGTGCCAGTAGAAACAGGGCCAAGTCATATGGAGATACGCAGTATTTT,CASRNRAKSYGDTQYF
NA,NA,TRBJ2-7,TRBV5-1,TGCGCCAGCAGCCTCCACTCCTACGAGCAGTACTTC,CASSLHSYEQYF
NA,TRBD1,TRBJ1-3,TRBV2,TGTGCCAGCCAGACAGGGCGGCAAAACACCATATATTTT,CASQTGRQNTIYF
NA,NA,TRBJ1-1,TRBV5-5,TGTGCCAGCAGCTTGAACAGGAACACTGAAGCTTTCTTT,CASSLNRNTEAFF
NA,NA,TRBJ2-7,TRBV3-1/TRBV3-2,TGTGCCAGCAGCGGAATCTACGAGCAGTACTTC,CASSGIYEQYF
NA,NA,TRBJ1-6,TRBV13,TGTGCCAGCAAATCCCGGCAGTTTGATAATTCACCCCTCCACTTT,CASKSRQFDNSPLHF
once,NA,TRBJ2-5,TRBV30,TGTGCCTGGAGTGTATCCCCGGGTACTGGAGAGACCCAGTACTTC,CAWSVSPGTGETQYF
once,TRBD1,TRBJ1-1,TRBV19,TGTGCCAGTAGCCACTACAGGGGCACTGAAGCTTTCTTT,CASSHYRGTEAFF
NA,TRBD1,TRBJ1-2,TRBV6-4,TGTGCCAGCAGTCCCGGGACAGGGTATGGCTACACCTTC,CASSPGTGYGYTF
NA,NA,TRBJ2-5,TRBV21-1,TGTGCCAGCAGCAAATCCGGGGGTGGAGAGACCCAGTACTTC,CASSKSGGGETQYF
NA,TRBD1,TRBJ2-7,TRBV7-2,TGTGCCAGCAGCTTAGGGCAGGGGGCTGTCTACGAGCAGTACTTC,CASSLGQGAVYEQYF
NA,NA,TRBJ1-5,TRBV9,TGTGCCAGCAGCACCAGGGTCGACAATCAGCCCCAGCATTTT,CASSTRVDNQPQHF
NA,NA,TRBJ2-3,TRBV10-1,TGCGCCAGCAGTGAGTCTAGGTGGGGGGATACGCAGTATTTT,CASSESRWGDTQYF
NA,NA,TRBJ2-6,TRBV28,TGTGCCAGCAGTTTACTTGCGCAGTCCCGCTCTGGGGCCAACGTCCTGACTTTC,CASSLLAQSRSGANVLTF
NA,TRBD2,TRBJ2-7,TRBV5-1,TGCGCCAGCAGCTTGCGGGGACTAGCGGGTGCCTACGAGCAGTACTTC,CASSLRGLAGAYEQYF
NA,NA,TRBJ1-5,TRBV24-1,TGTGCCACCAGTGATCCAGGGGATCAGCCCCAGCATTTT,CATSDPGDQPQHF
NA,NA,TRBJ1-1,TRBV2,TGTGCCAGCAGGGAGGTTTTGGTGAACACTGAAGCTTTCTTT,CASREVLVNTEAFF
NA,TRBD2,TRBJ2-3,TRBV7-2,TGTGCCAGCAGCCCGGATCCGGAGCGGGGGGTGGCAGATACGCAGTATTTT,CASSPDPERGVADTQYF
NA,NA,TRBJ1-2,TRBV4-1,TGCGCCAGCAGCCAAACGCAGGGAACCTACAGAACCTACACCTTC,CASSQTQGTYRTYTF
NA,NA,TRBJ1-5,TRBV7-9,TGTGCCAGCAGCTCCAGCGGTGGCAGCAATCAGCCCCAGCATTTT,CASSSSGGSNQPQHF
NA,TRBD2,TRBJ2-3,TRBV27,TGTGCCAGCATGGCCTTTCTTGGGACTAGCGGGGTTTATGCTAGCACAGATACGCAGTATTTT,CASMAFLGTSGVYASTDTQYF